The next 28 T cell receptor beta chains were all read from a single sample in a study of blood T cells in healthy people across ages (dated by TCRdb to between 2014 and 2016). The method behind the library was 5' RACE. TCRdb lists the instrument as Illumina HiSeq 2500. A second PCR of about 7 to 12 cycles was run with a J-beta primer mix and a sample-barcoded 5' primer. TCRdb reran the public reads through fastp at Q25 and MiXCR, keeping productive beta chains. Each CDR3 protein appears once, grouped with its most common genes and DNA. The sample contains approximately 1.5 million distinct CDR3 sequences, roughly 43% of them found a single time. Of the sample, approximately 4.1% falls within the top ten clones. The sample consisted of blood. The source of these receptors is a young woman in good health.

This chain connects TRBV20-1 to TRBJ2-3, with unresolved D. The germline V gene encodes CDR1 DFQATT and CDR2 SNEGSKA (reference sequence). The CDR3 covers 14 residues. Trimming cost V 3 bases and J 2 bases, with 12 bases left between them. CDR3: CSARVAVSTDTQYF. DNA for the CDR3: TGCAGTGCTAGGGTCGCGGTTTCCACAGATACGCAGTATTTT.

The V call is TRBV2, the J call TRBJ2-3; D may be TRBD2 (6 bases). The CDR3 is 15 amino acids. The ends were cut back, 4 bases at V and 1 base at J, with 12 bases in the middle. The germline V gene has CDR1 SNHLY and CDR2 FYNNEI. The CDR3 nucleotides read TGTGCCAGCAGTGGACCGGGACTTGGCACAGATACGCAGTATTTT. Translation: CASSGPGLGTDTQYF.

V is TRBV11-2 and J is TRBJ2-7; TRBD1 is a possible D gene (6 bases). This CDR3 contains 15 residues. V was shortened by 4 bases and J by 2 bases, with 15 bases between the two germline ends. Germline loops: CDR1 SGHAT, CDR2 FQNNGV. The CDR3 protein is CASSYSHGGTYEQYF. CDR3 nucleotide sequence: TGTGCCAGCAGCTATTCCCATGGGGGCACCTACGAGCAGTACTTC.

The V gene is TRBV29-1, the J gene TRBJ1-1; 7 bases are shared with TRBD1. Germline CDR1 SQVTM, CDR2 ANQGSEA. V gave up 7 bases and J gave up 12 bases; unmatched junction bases: 14. The CDR3 is made up of 12 amino acids. CDR3 residues: CSGVFTDRVPFF. The CDR3 bases are TGCAGCGGAGTCTTTACCGACAGGGTTCCTTTCTTT.

The sample holds a few counts of this clonotype. This chain links TRBV15 with TRBJ2-3; 7 bases map to TRBD2. The V gene end was trimmed by 3 bases and the J gene end by 5 bases; junction bases not matched to a gene: 5. The germline CDR1 and CDR2 sequences are LNHNV and YYDKDF (reference sequence). The CDR3 sequence is 14 residues long. The CDR3 DNA reads TGTGCCACCAGCAGGGGGGGGAGGGAAGATACGCAGTATTTT. Translated: CATSRGGREDTQYF.

There are a few counts of this clonotype. The rearrangement uses TRBV7-2 and TRBJ2-3; 8 nucleotides agree with TRBD1. Germline values: CDR1 SGHTA, CDR2 FQGNSA. After removal of 4 bases from V and 2 bases from J, the junction contained 8 bases not matched to a gene. The CDR3 spans 16 residues. CDR3 DNA sequence: TGTGCCAGCAGCTCCCAGGGGGCTCGAACCACAGATACGCAGTATTTT. Amino acid sequence: CASSSQGARTTDTQYF.

This rearrangement joins TRBV24-1 to TRBJ2-2, with D perhaps given as TRBD1 or TRBD2 (5 bases each). Trimming took 5 bases from V and 3 from J, leaving 9 bases between them. This CDR3 region has 14 residues. Germline loops: CDR1 KGHDR, CDR2 SFDVKD. The CDR3 region is CATSAGAYTGELFF. The CDR3 DNA is TGTGCCACCAGTGCCGGGGCCTACACCGGGGAGCTGTTTTTT.

About this clonotype itself: The junction departs from germline at one end; a sequencing error may be responsible. V is TRBV20-1 and J is TRBJ2-1, with 8 bases fitting TRBD2. Germline CDR1 is DFQATT and CDR2 is SNEGSKA (reference sequence). The CDR3 covers 13 residues. The CDR3 DNA follows: TGCAGTGCTGCCCTAAGCGGGAGCCATGAGCGGTTCTTC. Translated: CSAALSGSHERFF.

The chain is built from TRBV7-2 and TRBJ2-1, with D possibly matching TRBD2 (6 bases). Trimming cost V 1 base and J 5 bases, with 12 bases left between them. Germline V CDR1 and CDR2: SGHTA, FQGNSA. The CDR3 runs 15 residues. The CDR3 reads CASSLGARGDNEQFF. The CDR3 DNA follows: TGTGCCAGCAGCTTAGGTGCGCGGGGAGACAATGAGCAGTTCTTC.

The rearrangement joins TRBV25-1 to TRBJ1-5, with TRBD1 matching 11 bases. The CDR3 length is 18 residues. J gave up 5 bases and V 4 bases, and 13 bases lay outside the gene matches. Germline CDR1 reads MGHDK; CDR2 reads SYGVNS. CDR3 sequence: CASSAHSGQGEWDQPQHF. CDR3 DNA: TGTGCCAGCAGTGCCCATTCGGGACAGGGGGAATGGGATCAGCCCCAGCATTTT.

This rearrangement joins TRBV7-8 to TRBJ2-3, with D possibly TRBD1 on 6 matching bases. The CDR3 covers 14 residues. Germline assignment: CDR1 SGHVS and CDR2 FQNEAQ. Deletions cut 5 bases from V and 3 bases from J, with 12 bases between. The CDR3 is CASSRTELTDTQYF. The CDR3 nucleotides are TGTGCCAGCAGCCGGACAGAATTAACAGATACGCAGTATTTT.

The rearrangement links TRBV7-2 to TRBJ1-6; D gene unclear. V was shortened by 7 bases and J by 3 bases, with 19 bases between the two germline ends. Per germline, CDR1 SGHTA and CDR2 FQGNSA. CDR3 length equals 17 residues. The CDR3 sequence is CASNLRGKSLYNSPLHF. CDR3 nucleotides: TGTGCCAGCAACTTGAGAGGAAAGTCGCTCTATAATTCACCCCTCCACTTT.

The sample holds many counts of this clonotype. A single base separates this from a much larger clone, so it may be a read error. J is TRBJ2-7 and V is TRBV20-1; tentatively, D is TRBD2 (5 bases). Germline assignment: CDR1 DFQATT and CDR2 SNEGSKA (reference sequence). CDR3 size: 12 residues. Trimming left V 0 bases short and J 5 bases short, with 8 bases between. The DNA of the CDR3 is TGCAGTGCTAGAGATTGGCGGGACGAGCAGTACTTC. It codes for CSARDWRDEQYF.

This sequence joins TRBV10-3 and TRBJ2-7, with 8 nucleotides matching TRBD1. CDR1 and CDR2 from the germline V gene are ENHRY and SYGVKD. This CDR3 spans 13 amino acids. J was trimmed by 2 bases and V by 6 bases; bases with no gene match: 3. For the CDR3, the DNA is TGTGCCATCAGCCAACAGGGGGCCTACGAGCAGTACTTC. It translates to CAISQQGAYEQYF.

The table lists this clonotype with many counts. The chain is built from TRBV29-1 and TRBJ2-5; no firm D call. The CDR3 is 11 residues long. V dropped 0 bases and J dropped 6 bases, with 5 bases sitting between them. Germline-derived CDR1 and CDR2 are SQVTM and ANQGSEA. In nucleotides, the CDR3 is TGCAGCGTTGAAGATGCTAAGACCCAGTACTTC. This sequence encodes CSVEDAKTQYF. Based on the CDR3 plus reference TRBV29-1 and TRBJ2-5, the full variable domain is SAVISQKPSRDICQRGTSLTIQCQVDSQVTMMFWYRQQPGQSLTLIATANQGSEATYESGFVIDKFPISRPNLTFSTLTVSNMSPEDSSIYLCSVEDAKTQYFGPGTRLLVL.

The CDR3 coding sequence is TGTGCCAGCAGCTTAGTTCGGCTAGCGGGAGGCGAGCAGTACTTC. Translating gives CASSLVRLAGGEQYF. The chain couples TRBV13 to TRBJ2-7, with 11 bases identical to TRBD2. The V gene end was trimmed by 1 base and the J gene end by 6 bases; junction bases not matched to a gene: 5. This CDR3 spans 15 amino acids. Germline values: CDR1 PRHDT, CDR2 FYEKMQ (reference sequence).

The V call is TRBV6-6, the J call TRBJ2-1, with D unclear. With 6 bases removed from V and 0 bases from J, the gap between germline ends came to 15 bases. The CDR3 is made up of 16 amino acids. Germline CDR1 reads MNHNY; CDR2 reads SVGAGI (reference sequence). This chain's CDR3 is CASSNPPGASYNEQFF. For the CDR3, the DNA is TGTGCCAGCAGCAACCCCCCGGGCGCCTCCTACAATGAGCAGTTCTTC.

This clonotype was counted a few times. V usage is TRBV28 and J usage is TRBJ2-7; 9 bases align to TRBD2. J was trimmed by 2 bases and V by 5 bases; bases with no gene match: 10. The germline CDR1 and CDR2 sequences are MDHEN and SYDVKM. The CDR3 totals 16 residues. The DNA for the CDR3 is TGTGCCAGCAGTACCACCCACAGCGGGGGGCCCTACGAGCAGTACTTC. Its protein product is CASSTTHSGGPYEQYF.

This clonotype was seen a handful of times. The genes are TRBV2 and TRBJ1-1; D perhaps matches TRBD1 (5 bases). Germline CDR1 is SNHLY and CDR2 is FYNNEI. The CDR3 length is 10 residues. Trimming cost V 11 bases and J 8 bases, with 12 bases left between them. The DNA of the CDR3 is TGTGCCCTTAGGCGGGGGGAAGCTTTCTTT. It translates to CALRRGEAFF.

The CDR3 sequence is CASSMGTGSPYEQYF. The DNA of the CDR3 is TGTGCCAGTAGTATGGGAACAGGGTCACCCTACGAGCAGTACTTC. The chain couples TRBV19 to TRBJ2-7; tentatively, D is TRBD1 (6 bases). The CDR3 is 15 amino acids. V gave up 3 bases and J gave up 2 bases, with 14 bases separating them. The germline CDR1 and CDR2 sequences are LNHDA and SQIVND (reference sequence).

Regarding this clonotype: One end of the junction fails to match germline, which may point to a read error. The chain combines TRBV5-1 with TRBJ2-1; TRBD2 matches 8 bases. Germline V gives CDR1 SGHRS, CDR2 YFSETQ. The CDR3 runs to 18 residues. CDR3 region: CASSLARGSGVSYHEQFF. CDR3 DNA: TGCGCCAGCAGCTTGGCCAGAGGTAGCGGGGTTTCCTACCATGAGCAGTTCTTC.

Comment on this clonotype: A clone one base away is much larger, so this may be a read error. The chain links TRBV10-3 to TRBJ2-7, with TRBD1 as a possible D gene (6 bases). Matching the DNA end better, TRBJ2-5 makes the J call doubtful. The CDR3 runs 14 residues. Germline V gives CDR1 ENHRY, CDR2 SYGVKD. The CDR3 region is CAISEGQIQGTQYF. CDR3 in DNA: TGTGCCATCAGTGAGGGACAGATCCAAGGGACCCAGTACTTC.

The rearrangement links TRBV12-3 or TRBV12-4 to TRBJ2-3; D perhaps matches TRBD1 (5 bases). V was trimmed by 7 bases and J by 5 bases, leaving 19 bases between them. The CDR3 totals 15 residues. As DNA, the CDR3 is TGTGCCAGCATGCGGACACGAGGTGTGCAAGATACGCAGTATTTT. Its protein product is CASMRTRGVQDTQYF.

The V and J genes are TRBV20-1 and TRBJ2-3; D not certain. The CDR3 runs 12 residues. Trimming stripped 5 bases from V and 4 bases from J, with 10 bases between. CDR1 DFQATT and CDR2 SNEGSKA come from the germline V gene (reference sequence). The CDR3 spells CSAFRPADTQYF. The CDR3, as DNA: TGCAGTGCTTTCAGACCGGCAGATACGCAGTATTTT.

The chain carries TRBV5-5 and TRBJ2-4; no firm D call. The DNA matches TRBJ2-7 better at its end, which makes the J call doubtful. Germline CDR1 is SGHKS and CDR2 is YYEKEE (reference sequence). The CDR3 contains 13 residues. The CDR3 reads CASSLIPSYEQYF. The CDR3 coding sequence is TGTGCCAGCAGCCTAATACCCAGCTACGAGCAGTACTTC.

This clonotype was seen a handful of times. The CDR3 is CASSPSLAGVPVSKRGPQYF. CDR3 bases: TGTGCCAGCAGCCCCTCCCTAGCGGGGGTGCCAGTTTCTAAGAGAGGGCCCCAGTACTTC. This chain links TRBV7-8 with TRBJ2-5, with 10 bases matching TRBD2. The CDR3 length is 20 residues. Germline values: CDR1 SGHVS, CDR2 FQNEAQ. J gave up 9 bases and V 5 bases, and 27 bases lay outside the gene matches.

This chain joins TRBV6-2 or TRBV6-3 and TRBJ2-5; D perhaps matches TRBD2 (5 bases). V lost 0 bases to trimming and J lost 4 bases, with 9 bases between them. Per germline, CDR1 MNHEY and CDR2 SVGEGT. The CDR3 spans 14 residues. CDR3 bases: TGTGCCAGCAGTTACTCAGGAGGAGTAGAGACCCAGTACTTC. Residues: CASSYSGGVETQYF.

This clonotype came up a few times. J is TRBJ2-1 and V is TRBV6-5; 8 bases are a match to TRBD1. Germline V lookup: CDR1 MNHEY, CDR2 SVGAGI. The V gene end was trimmed by 6 bases and the J gene end by 2 bases; junction bases not matched to a gene: 6. The CDR3 runs 15 residues. For the CDR3, the DNA is TGTGCCAGCAGAAGCGACAGGGGACCCTACAATGAGCAGTTCTTC. This sequence encodes CASRSDRGPYNEQFF.